The clone carrying this T cell receptor beta chain has ten or more counts. The sample originates from a study of prognosis after radiotherapy for stage I lung cancer. Across the study: The radiotherapy was SBRT split into 3 to 5 fractions, giving a biologically effective dose of at least 100 Gy.

Amplification of the TCR beta CDR3 (from genomic DNA) was done by two-round multiplex PCR. Initially, in first-round PCR, primers specific to each TRBV and TRBJ gene were used. Using its own MiXCR run on the multiplex PCR reads, TCRdb lists one record per CDR3 protein. Of around 26,000 distinct CDR3 sequences detected, about half appear once; the ten largest clones hold 15%. This clonotype was sampled from a donor older than 45 with non-small cell lung cancer. The sequencing here drew on PBMCs, taken before or after stereotactic body radiation therapy (not recorded which).

The DNA of the CDR3 is TGTGCCAGCAGCCGGACAGGGAATAATTCACCCCTCCACTTT. It is translated as CASSRTGNNSPLHF. V usage is TRBV11-1 and J usage is TRBJ1-6; 8 nucleotides line up with TRBD1. The CDR3 loop spans 14 amino acids. Per the germline V gene, CDR1 is SGHAT and CDR2 is FQDESV (reference sequence). The V gene end was trimmed by 5 bases and the J gene end by 5 bases; junction bases not matched to a gene: 2.